These T cell receptor beta chains were read from a single sample in a study of blood T cell repertoires in COVID-19. Measured with immunoSEQ multiplex PCR; TCRdb has only the in-frame clones, and not every one. The sample lists about 140,000 clones; roughly 85% were seen once. Sequences were obtained from peripheral blood. These receptors originate from a man aged 45-65 years with acute or convalescent COVID-19. Both conserved end residues are part of each CDR3. D genes are given only for firm matches. Clone size is not always given. Where it is, it says once, few, many or a class for expanded clones.

TRBV27	TRBJ1-1	NA	NA	CASSSLARSLRVAFF	TGTGCCAGCAGTTCCCTCGCCCGATCCTTGAGGGTAGCTTTCTTT
TRBV6-5	TRBJ2-5	NA	NA	CASNPQRTPRETQYF	TGTGCCAGCAACCCCCAAAGGACACCCAGGGAGACCCAGTACTTC
TRBV3-1/TRBV3-2	TRBJ2-2	NA	NA	CASSFRDTGELFF	TGTGCCAGCAGCTTCCGGGACACCGGGGAGCTGTTTTTT
TRBV24-1	TRBJ2-1	NA	NA	CATSDPWKTEAYNEQFF	TGTGCCACCAGTGACCCCTGGAAAACGGAGGCCTACAATGAGCAGTTCTTC
TRBV27	TRBJ1-1	TRBD1	NA	CASSFRTGHPKAFF	TGTGCCAGCAGTTTCAGGACAGGGCACCCAAAAGCTTTCTTT
TRBV9	TRBJ2-7	NA	NA	CASSVDPGGSSYEQYF	TGTGCCAGCAGCGTAGACCCCGGGGGAAGCTCCTACGAGCAGTACTTC
TRBV19	TRBJ2-5	NA	NA	CASSERSTGSQYF	TGTGCCAGTAGTGAGAGATCAACAGGGTCCCAGTACTTC
TRBV19	TRBJ1-6	TRBD1	NA	CASSIPGQVNSPLHF	TGTGCCAGTAGTATCCCCGGACAGGTTAATTCACCCCTCCACTTT
TRBV19	TRBJ1-5	NA	few	CASSIWGQGGNQPQHF	TGTGCCAGTAGTATTTGGGGGCAGGGTGGTAATCAGCCCCAGCATTTT
TRBV25-1	TRBJ2-1	TRBD1	NA	CASTGTGVSYNEQFF	TGTGCCAGCACTGGGACAGGGGTCTCCTACAATGAGCAGTTCTTC
TRBV9	TRBJ1-5	NA	NA	CASSGGGPLSNQPQHF	TGTGCCAGCAGCGGCGGGGGACCCCTTAGCAATCAGCCCCAGCATTTT
TRBV6-5	TRBJ1-2	NA	once	CASSSVRAGIGYTF	TGTGCCAGCAGTTCCGTCCGGGCAGGGATAGGCTACACCTTC
TRBV29-1	TRBJ2-7	TRBD2	NA	CSVEEGTSGLSYEQYF	TGCAGCGTTGAAGAGGGGACTAGCGGGCTATCCTACGAGCAGTACTTC
TRBV6-1	TRBJ1-6	NA	NA	CASSEAPFRDSPLHF	TGTGCCAGCAGTGAAGCTCCCTTCCGGGATTCACCCCTCCACTTT
TRBV5-5	TRBJ1-1	TRBD1	NA	CASSLRTGGNTEAFF	TGTGCCAGCAGCTTGCGGACAGGGGGGAACACTGAAGCTTTCTTT
TRBV6-5	TRBJ2-1	TRBD1	NA	CASSSPGQGVDEQFF	TGTGCCAGCAGTAGCCCGGGACAGGGAGTGGATGAGCAGTTCTTC
TRBV28	TRBJ1-2	NA	NA	CASSYTGPMSSNYGYTF	TGTGCCAGCAGTTATACAGGTCCCATGAGTTCAAACTATGGCTACACCTTC
TRBV6-5	TRBJ1-2	NA	NA	CASSQDSEPGYGYTF	TGTGCCAGCAGCCAGGACAGCGAACCCGGTTATGGCTACACCTTC
TRBV27	TRBJ1-2	TRBD1	NA	CASSFGGQGARGYTF	TGTGCCAGCAGTTTTGGGGGACAGGGGGCTCGGGGCTACACCTTC
TRBV5-1	TRBJ1-2	NA	NA	CASSFSSGGGNYGYTF	TGCGCCAGCAGCTTTTCATCCGGCGGCGGAAACTATGGCTACACCTTC
TRBV5-1	TRBJ2-1	TRBD2	NA	CASRLAGSYNEQFF	TGCGCCAGCAGGCTAGCGGGCTCCTACAATGAGCAGTTCTTC
TRBV7-3	TRBJ2-2	TRBD1	NA	CASSPQGANTGELFF	TGTGCCAGCAGCCCACAGGGGGCCAACACCGGGGAGCTGTTTTTT
TRBV18	TRBJ2-3	TRBD2	few	CASSLSSSGRMDTQYF	TGTGCCAGCTCCCTATCTTCTAGCGGGAGGATGGATACGCAGTATTTT
TRBV18	TRBJ1-6	TRBD1	NA	CASSPQGDNSPLHF	TGTGCCAGCTCACCGCAGGGGGATAATTCACCCCTCCACTTT
TRBV18	TRBJ2-4	TRBD2	NA	CASSPIITSGTGSTHAKNIQYF	TGTGCCAGCTCACCAATAATAACTAGCGGGACCGGCAGCACCCACGCCAAAAACATTCAGTACTTC
TRBV11-3	TRBJ2-1	TRBD2	NA	CASSLDRTSFYNEQFF	TGTGCCAGCAGCTTAGATCGGACTAGCTTCTACAATGAGCAGTTCTTC
TRBV7-6	TRBJ1-1	NA	NA	CASSLHPGGNTEAFF	TGTGCCAGCAGCTTACATCCCGGCGGGAACACTGAAGCTTTCTTT
TRBV28	TRBJ1-1	NA	NA	CASSSHQDTEAFF	TGTGCCAGCAGTTCCCACCAGGACACTGAAGCTTTCTTT